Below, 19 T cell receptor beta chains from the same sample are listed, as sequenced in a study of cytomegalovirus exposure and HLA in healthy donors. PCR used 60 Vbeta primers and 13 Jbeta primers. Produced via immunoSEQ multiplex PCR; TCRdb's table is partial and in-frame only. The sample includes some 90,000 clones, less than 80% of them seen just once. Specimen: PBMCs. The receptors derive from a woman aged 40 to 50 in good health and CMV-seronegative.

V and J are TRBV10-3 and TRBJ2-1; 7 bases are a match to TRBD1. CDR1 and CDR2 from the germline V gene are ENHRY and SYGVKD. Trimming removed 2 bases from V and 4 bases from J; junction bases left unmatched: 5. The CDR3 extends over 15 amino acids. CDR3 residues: CAISETRDRYNEQFF. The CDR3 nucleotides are TGTGCCATCAGTGAGACCCGGGACAGATACAATGAGCAGTTCTTC.

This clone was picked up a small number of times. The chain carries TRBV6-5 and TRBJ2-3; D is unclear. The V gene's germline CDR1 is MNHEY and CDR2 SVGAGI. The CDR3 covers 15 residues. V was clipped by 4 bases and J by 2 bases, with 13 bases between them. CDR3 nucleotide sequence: TGTGCCAGCAGTTTTACTCTCTCTCTCACAGATACGCAGTATTTT. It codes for CASSFTLSLTDTQYF.

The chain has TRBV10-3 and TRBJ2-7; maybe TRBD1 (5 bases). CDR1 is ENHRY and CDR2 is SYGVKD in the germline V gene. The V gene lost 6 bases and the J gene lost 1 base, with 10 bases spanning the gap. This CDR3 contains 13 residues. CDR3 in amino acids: CAIRSGHSYEQYF. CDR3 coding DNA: TGTGCCATCAGGTCAGGACATTCCTACGAGCAGTACTTC.

The CDR3 DNA is TGTGCCAGCAGCGTCAAAAGGGCGGGAGTGGATGAAAAACTGTTTTTT. It specifies CASSVKRAGVDEKLFF. The chain joins TRBV7-9 to TRBJ1-4; D call uncertain. Germline CDR1 is SEHNR and CDR2 is FQNEAQ (reference sequence). Trimming cost V 5 bases and J 6 bases, with 19 bases left between them. The CDR3 runs 16 residues.

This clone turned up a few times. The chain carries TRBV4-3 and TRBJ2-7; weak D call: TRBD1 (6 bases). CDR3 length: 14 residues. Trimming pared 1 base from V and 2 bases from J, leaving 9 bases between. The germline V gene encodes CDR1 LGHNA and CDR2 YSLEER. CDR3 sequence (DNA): TGCGCCAGCAGCCAAGGGGGGCAGACCTACGAGCAGTACTTC. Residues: CASSQGGQTYEQYF.

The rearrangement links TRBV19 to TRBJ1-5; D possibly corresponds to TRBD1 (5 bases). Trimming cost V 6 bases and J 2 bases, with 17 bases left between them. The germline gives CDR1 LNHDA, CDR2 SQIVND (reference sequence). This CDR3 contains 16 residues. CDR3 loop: CASSPWLAGGNQPQHF. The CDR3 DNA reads TGTGCCAGTAGCCCCTGGTTAGCGGGGGGCAATCAGCCCCAGCATTTT.

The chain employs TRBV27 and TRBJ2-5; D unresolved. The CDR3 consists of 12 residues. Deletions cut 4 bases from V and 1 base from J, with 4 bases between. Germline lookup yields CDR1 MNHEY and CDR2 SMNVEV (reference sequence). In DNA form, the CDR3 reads TGTGCCAGCAGTTCCTTCCAAGAGACCCAGTACTTC. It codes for CASSSFQETQYF.

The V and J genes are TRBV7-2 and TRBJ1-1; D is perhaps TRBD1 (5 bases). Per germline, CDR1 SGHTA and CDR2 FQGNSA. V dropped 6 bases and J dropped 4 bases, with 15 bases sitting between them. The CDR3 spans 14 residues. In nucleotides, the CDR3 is TGTGCCAGCAGTATGACAGCTCCTTCCACTGAAGCTTTCTTT. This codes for CASSMTAPSTEAFF.

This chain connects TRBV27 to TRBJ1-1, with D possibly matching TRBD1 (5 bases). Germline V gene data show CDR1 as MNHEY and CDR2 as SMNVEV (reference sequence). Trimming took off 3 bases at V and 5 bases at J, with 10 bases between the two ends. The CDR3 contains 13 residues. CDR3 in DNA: TGTGCCAGCAGTTTGAAGGGGTGGACTGAAGCTTTCTTT. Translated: CASSLKGWTEAFF.

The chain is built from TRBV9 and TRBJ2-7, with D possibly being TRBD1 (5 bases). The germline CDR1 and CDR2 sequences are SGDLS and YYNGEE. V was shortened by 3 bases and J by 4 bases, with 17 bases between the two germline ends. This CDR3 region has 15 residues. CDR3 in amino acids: CASSAGQGWEYEQYF. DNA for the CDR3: TGTGCCAGCAGCGCAGGGCAGGGTTGGGAATACGAGCAGTACTTC.

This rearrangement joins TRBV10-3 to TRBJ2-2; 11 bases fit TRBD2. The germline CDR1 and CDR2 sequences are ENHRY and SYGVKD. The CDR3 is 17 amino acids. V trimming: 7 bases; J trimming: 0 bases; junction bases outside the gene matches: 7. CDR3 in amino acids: CAIKGTSGTTNTGELFF. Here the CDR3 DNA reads TGTGCCATCAAAGGGACTAGCGGAACTACGAACACCGGGGAGCTGTTTTTT.

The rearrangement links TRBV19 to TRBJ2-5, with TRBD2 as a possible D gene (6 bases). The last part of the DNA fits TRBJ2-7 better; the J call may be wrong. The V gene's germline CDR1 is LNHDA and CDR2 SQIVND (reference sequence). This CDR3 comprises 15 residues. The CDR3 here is CASSQGTWEAGEQYF. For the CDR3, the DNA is TGTGCCAGTAGCCAGGGAACTTGGGAAGCGGGCGAGCAGTACTTC.

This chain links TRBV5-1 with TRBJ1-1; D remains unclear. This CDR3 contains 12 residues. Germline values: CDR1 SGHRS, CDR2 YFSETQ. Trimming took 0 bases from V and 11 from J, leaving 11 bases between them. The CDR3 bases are TGCGCCAGCAGCTTGGTCGAGGGTTTGGCTTTCTTT. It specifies CASSLVEGLAFF.

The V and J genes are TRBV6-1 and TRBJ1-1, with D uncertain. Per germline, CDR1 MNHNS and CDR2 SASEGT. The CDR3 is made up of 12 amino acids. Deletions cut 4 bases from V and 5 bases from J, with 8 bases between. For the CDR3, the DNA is TGTGCCAGCAGTGGAGGGAAGACTGAAGCTTTCTTT. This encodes CASSGGKTEAFF.

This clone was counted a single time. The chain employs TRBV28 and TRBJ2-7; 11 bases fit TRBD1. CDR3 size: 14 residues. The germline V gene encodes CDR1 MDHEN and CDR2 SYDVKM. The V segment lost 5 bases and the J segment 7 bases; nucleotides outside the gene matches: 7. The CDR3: CASSPGQGGREQYF. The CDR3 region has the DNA TGTGCCAGCAGTCCGGGACAGGGGGGAAGGGAGCAGTACTTC.

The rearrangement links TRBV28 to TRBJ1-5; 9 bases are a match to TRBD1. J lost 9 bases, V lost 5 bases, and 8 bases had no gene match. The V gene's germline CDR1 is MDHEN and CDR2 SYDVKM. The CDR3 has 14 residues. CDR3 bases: TGTGCCAGCAGTCCGGGGGACAGGGCTGGGCCCCAGCATTTT. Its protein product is CASSPGDRAGPQHF. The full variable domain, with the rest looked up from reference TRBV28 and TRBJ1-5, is DVKVTQSSRYLVKRTGEKVFLECVQDMDHENMFWYRQDPGLGLRLIYFSYDVKMKEKGDIPEGYSVSREKKERFSLILESASTNQTSMYLCASSPGDRAGPQHFGDGTRLSIL.

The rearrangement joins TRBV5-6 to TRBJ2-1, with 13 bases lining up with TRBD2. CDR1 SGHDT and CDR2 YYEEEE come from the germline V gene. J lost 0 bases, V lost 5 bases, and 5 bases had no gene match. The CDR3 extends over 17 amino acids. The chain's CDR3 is CASRLTSGRSSYNEQFF. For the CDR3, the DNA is TGTGCCAGCAGACTGACTAGCGGGAGGAGCTCCTACAATGAGCAGTTCTTC.

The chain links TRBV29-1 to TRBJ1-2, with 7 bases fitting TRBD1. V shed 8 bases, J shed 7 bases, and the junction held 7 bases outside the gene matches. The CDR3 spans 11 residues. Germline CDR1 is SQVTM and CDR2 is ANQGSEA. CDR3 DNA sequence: TGCAGCTGTACAGGGGAAGGTGGCTACACCTTC. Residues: CSCTGEGGYTF.

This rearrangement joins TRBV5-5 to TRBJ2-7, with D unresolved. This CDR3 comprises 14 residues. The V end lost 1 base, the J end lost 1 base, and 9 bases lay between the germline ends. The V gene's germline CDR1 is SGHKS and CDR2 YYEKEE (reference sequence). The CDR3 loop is CASSLYDNSYEQYF. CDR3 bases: TGTGCCAGCAGCTTGTATGACAATTCCTACGAGCAGTACTTC.